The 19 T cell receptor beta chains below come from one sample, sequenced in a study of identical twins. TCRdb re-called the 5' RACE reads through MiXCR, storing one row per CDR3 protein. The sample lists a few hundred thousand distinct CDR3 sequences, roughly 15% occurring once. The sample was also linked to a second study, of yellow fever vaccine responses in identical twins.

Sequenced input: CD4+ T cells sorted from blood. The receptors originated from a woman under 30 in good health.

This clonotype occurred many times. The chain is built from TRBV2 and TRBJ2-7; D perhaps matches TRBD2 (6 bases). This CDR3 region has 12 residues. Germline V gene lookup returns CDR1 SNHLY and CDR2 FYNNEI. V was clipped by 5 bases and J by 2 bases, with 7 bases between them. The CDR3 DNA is TGTGCCAGCAGTTTAGCGGCCTACGAGCAGTACTTC. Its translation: CASSLAAYEQYF.

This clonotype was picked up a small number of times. In DNA, the CDR3 is TGTGCCAGCAGCCAGGTTACTGGGACTGGGGCCAACGTCCTGACTTTC. Its translation is CASSQVTGTGANVLTF. The J gene is TRBJ2-6, the V gene TRBV7-3; no firm D call. The V gene lost 5 bases and the J gene lost 2 bases, with 13 bases spanning the gap. CDR1 is SGHTA, CDR2 FQGTGA, per germline. The CDR3 contains 16 residues.

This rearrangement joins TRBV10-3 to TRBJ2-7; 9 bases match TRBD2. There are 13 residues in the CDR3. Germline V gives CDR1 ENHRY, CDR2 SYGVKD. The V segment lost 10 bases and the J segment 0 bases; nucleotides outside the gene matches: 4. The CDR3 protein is CASRLADSYEQYF. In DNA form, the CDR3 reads TGTGCCAGCAGACTAGCGGACTCCTACGAGCAGTACTTC.

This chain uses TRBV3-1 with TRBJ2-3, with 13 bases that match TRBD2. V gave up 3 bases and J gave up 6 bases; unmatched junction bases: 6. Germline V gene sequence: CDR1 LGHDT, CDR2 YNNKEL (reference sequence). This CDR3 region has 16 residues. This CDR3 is CASSHGTSGARDTQYF. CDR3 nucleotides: TGTGCCAGCAGCCATGGGACTAGCGGGGCTAGGGATACGCAGTATTTT.

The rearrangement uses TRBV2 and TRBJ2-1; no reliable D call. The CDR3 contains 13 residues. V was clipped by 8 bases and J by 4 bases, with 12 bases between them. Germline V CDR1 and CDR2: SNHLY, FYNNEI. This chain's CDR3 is CASRRPGYNEQFF. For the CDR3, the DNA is TGTGCCAGCCGGCGGCCTGGGTACAATGAGCAGTTCTTC.

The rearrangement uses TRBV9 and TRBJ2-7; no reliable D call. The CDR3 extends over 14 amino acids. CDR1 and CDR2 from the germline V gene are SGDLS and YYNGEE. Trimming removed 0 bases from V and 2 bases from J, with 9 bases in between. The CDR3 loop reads CASSVDADAYEQYF. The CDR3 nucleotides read TGTGCCAGCAGCGTAGACGCAGATGCCTACGAGCAGTACTTC. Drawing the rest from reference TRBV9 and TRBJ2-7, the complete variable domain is DSGVTQTPKHLITATGQRVTLRCSPRSGDLSVYWYQQSLDQGLQFLIQYYNGEERAKGNILERFSAQQFPDLHSELNLSSLELGDSALYFCASSVDADAYEQYFGPGTRLTVT.

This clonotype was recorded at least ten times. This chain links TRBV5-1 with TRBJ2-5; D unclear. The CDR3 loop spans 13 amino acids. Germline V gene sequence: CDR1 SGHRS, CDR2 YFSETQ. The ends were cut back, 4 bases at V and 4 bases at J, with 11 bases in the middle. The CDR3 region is CASSIDNLETQYF. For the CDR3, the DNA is TGCGCCAGCAGCATTGACAATCTAGAGACCCAGTACTTC.

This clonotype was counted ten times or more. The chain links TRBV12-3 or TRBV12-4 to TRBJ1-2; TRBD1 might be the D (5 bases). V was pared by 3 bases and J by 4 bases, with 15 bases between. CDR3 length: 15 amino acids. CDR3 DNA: TGTGCCAGCAGTTTGAAAGGGACTACTTTCTATGGCTACACCTTC. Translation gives CASSLKGTTFYGYTF.

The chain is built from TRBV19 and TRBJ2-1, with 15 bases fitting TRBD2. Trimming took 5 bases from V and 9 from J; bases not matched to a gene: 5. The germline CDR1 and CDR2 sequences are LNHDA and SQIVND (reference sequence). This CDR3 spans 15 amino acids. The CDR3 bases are TGTGCCAGTAGTCGTGGGACTAGCGGGAGGCTTGAGCAGTTCTTC. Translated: CASSRGTSGRLEQFF.

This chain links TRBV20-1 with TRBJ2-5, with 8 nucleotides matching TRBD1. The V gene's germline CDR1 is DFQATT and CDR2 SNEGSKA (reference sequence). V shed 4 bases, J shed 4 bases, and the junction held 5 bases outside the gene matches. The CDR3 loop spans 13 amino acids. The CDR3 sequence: CSATGQGGETQYF. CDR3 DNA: TGCAGTGCTACAGGACAGGGCGGAGAGACCCAGTACTTC.

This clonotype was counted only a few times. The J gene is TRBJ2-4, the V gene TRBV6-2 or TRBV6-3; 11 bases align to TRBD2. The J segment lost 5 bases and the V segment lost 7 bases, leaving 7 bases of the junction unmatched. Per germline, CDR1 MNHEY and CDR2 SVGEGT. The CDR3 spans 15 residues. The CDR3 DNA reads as TGTGCCAGCACCTTAGCGGGAGGGCCTCAAAACATTCAGTACTTC. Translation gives CASTLAGGPQNIQYF.

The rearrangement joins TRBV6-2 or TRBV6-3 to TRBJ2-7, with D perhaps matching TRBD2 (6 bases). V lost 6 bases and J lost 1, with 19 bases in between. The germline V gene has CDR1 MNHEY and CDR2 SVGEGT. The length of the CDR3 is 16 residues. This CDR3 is CASRSLEGGKSYEQYF. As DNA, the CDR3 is TGTGCCAGCAGATCCCTAGAGGGCGGGAAATCCTACGAGCAGTACTTC.

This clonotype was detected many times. The CDR3 nucleotides are TGTGCCAGCACCGGGACGGATTATAGCAATCAGCCCCAGCATTTT. Amino acids: CASTGTDYSNQPQHF. The gene calls are TRBV28 and TRBJ1-5; the D gene is possibly TRBD1 (5 bases). The V end lost 7 bases, the J end lost 0 bases, and 13 bases lay between the germline ends. The CDR3 contains 15 residues. In germline, CDR1 is MDHEN, CDR2 SYDVKM.

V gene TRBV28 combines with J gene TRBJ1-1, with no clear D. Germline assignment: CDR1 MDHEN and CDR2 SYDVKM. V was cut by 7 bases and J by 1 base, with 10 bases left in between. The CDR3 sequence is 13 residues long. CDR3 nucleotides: TGTGCCAGCACCCCCAACAAGAACACTGAAGCTTTCTTT. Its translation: CASTPNKNTEAFF. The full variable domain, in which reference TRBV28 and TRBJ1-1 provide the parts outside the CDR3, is DVKVTQSSRYLVKRTGEKVFLECVQDMDHENMFWYRQDPGLGLRLIYFSYDVKMKEKGDIPEGYSVSREKKERFSLILESASTNQTSMYLCASTPNKNTEAFFGQGTRLTVV.

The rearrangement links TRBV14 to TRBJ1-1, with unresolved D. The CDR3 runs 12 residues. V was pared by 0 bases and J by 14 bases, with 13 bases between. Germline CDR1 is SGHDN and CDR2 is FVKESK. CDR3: CASSQDFVRRFF. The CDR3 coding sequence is TGTGCCAGCAGCCAAGATTTCGTCAGGCGGTTCTTT.

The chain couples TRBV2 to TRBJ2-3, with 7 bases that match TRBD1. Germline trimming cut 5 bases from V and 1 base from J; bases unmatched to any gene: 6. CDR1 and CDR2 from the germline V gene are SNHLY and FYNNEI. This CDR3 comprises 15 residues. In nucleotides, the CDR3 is TGTGCCAGCAGTCAGCAGGGGGTCGGCACAGATACGCAGTATTTT. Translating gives CASSQQGVGTDTQYF. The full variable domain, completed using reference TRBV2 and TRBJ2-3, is EPEVTQTPSHQVTQMGQEVILRCVPISNHLYFYWYRQILGQKVEFLVSFYNNEISEKSEIFDDQFSVERPDGSNFTLKIRSTKLEDSAMYFCASSQQGVGTDTQYFGPGTRLTVL.

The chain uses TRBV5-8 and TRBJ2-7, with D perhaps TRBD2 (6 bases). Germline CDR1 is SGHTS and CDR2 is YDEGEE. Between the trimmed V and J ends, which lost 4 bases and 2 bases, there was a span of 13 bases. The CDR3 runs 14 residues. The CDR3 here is CASSVGLPPYEQYF. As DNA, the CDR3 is TGTGCCAGCAGCGTCGGACTACCTCCCTACGAGCAGTACTTC. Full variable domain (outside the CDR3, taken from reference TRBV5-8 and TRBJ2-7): EAGVTQSPTHLIKTRGQQATLRCSPISGHTSVYWYQQALGLGLQFLLWYDEGEERNRGNFPPRFSGRQFPNYSSELNVNALELEDSALYLCASSVGLPPYEQYFGPGTRLTVT.

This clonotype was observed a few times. CDR3 nucleotides: TGTGCCAGCAGCCCCTTGGGGGGGAACAATGAGCAGTTCTTC. This sequence encodes CASSPLGGNNEQFF. This chain connects TRBV7-7 to TRBJ2-1, with 7 bases matching TRBD2. The CDR3 totals 14 residues. The germline CDR1 and CDR2 sequences are SSHAT and FNYEAQ (reference sequence). Trimming took 5 bases from V and 5 from J; bases not matched to a gene: 6.

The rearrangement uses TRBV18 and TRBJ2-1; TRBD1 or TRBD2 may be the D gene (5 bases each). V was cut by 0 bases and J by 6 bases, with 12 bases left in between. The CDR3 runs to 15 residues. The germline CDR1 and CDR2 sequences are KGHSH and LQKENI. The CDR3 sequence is CASSPPGTFLNEQFF. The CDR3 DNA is TGTGCCAGCTCACCACCCGGGACCTTCCTCAATGAGCAGTTCTTC.